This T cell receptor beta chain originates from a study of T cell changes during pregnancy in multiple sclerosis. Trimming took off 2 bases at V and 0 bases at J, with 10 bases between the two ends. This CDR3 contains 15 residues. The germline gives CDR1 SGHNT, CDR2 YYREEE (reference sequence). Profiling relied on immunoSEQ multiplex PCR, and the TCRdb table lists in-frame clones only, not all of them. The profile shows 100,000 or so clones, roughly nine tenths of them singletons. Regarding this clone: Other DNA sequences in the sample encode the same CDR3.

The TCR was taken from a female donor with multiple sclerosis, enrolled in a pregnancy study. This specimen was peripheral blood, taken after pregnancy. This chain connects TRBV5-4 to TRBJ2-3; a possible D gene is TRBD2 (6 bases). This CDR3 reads CASSFGGASTDTQYF. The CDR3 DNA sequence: TGTGCCAGCAGCTTTGGCGGGGCCAGCACAGATACGCAGTATTTT. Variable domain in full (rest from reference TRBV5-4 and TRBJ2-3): ETGVTQSPTHLIKTRGQQVTLRCSSQSGHNTVSWYQQALGQGPQFIFQYYREEENGRGNFPPRFSGLQFPNYSSELNVNALELDDSALYLCASSFGGASTDTQYFGPGTRLTVL.